A selection of T cell receptor beta chains follows, all from one sample in a study of T cell responses to AZD1222 COVID-19 vaccine. Profiled with immunoSEQ multiplex PCR; TCRdb holds only in-frame clones, not every one. Seen here are over 110,000 clones, more than 80% observed once, and the top ten hold around 1.6%. The starting material was peripheral blood, obtained on day 0 of AZD1222 vaccination. These receptors all stem from an adult in good health. CDR3s include the opening cysteine and the closing phenylalanine or tryptophan. D genes are given only for firm matches. Clone size appears in some rows only: once, few, many, or a class for an expanded clone.

>TRBJ1-2|TRBV7-2|NA|few
CASSSHPDLYYGYTF
TGTGCCAGCAGCTCCCACCCCGATCTTTACTATGGCTACACCTTC
>TRBJ2-3|TRBV6-5|NA|NA
CAARELAPDTQYF
TGTGCCGCACGAGAACTAGCACCAGATACGCAGTATTTT
>TRBJ2-2|TRBV14|NA|NA
CASSQHLYTGELFF
TGTGCCAGCAGTCAACATCTATACACCGGGGAGCTGTTTTTT
>TRBJ2-7|TRBV10-3|NA|NA
CAISRFDSFYEQYF
TGTGCCATCAGCCGGTTTGACAGCTTCTACGAGCAGTACTTC
>TRBJ1-1|TRBV19|NA|few
CASNLNTEAFF
TGTGCCAGTAACCTGAACACTGAAGCTTTCTTT
>TRBJ1-6|TRBV9|NA|NA
CASSVSTNSPLHF
TGTGCCAGCAGCGTATCCACTAATTCACCCCTCCACTTT
>TRBJ2-5|TRBV11-3|NA|NA
CASSPGYQETQYF
TGTGCCAGCAGCCCGGGGTACCAAGAGACCCAGTACTTC
>TRBJ2-5|TRBV19|TRBD1|once
CATRGQGRGETQYF
TGTGCCACCCGCGGACAGGGGCGAGGGGAGACCCAGTACTTC
>TRBJ1-1|TRBV27|NA|NA
CASSLTGDTEAFF
TGTGCCAGCAGTTTGACAGGTGACACTGAAGCTTTCTTT
>TRBJ2-3|TRBV5-6|TRBD2|NA
CASNIGAGTTLDTQYF
TGTGCCAGCAACATTGGGGCCGGGACTACCTTAGACACGCAGTATTTT
>TRBJ2-1|TRBV5-1|NA|NA
CASSLALEPNEQFF
TGCGCCAGCAGCTTGGCGTTAGAGCCCAATGAGCAGTTCTTC
>TRBJ1-1|TRBV6-5|NA|few
CATRGRRSSAEAFF
TGTGCCACCCGGGGTCGGCGGTCCTCGGCTGAAGCTTTCTTT
>TRBJ1-6|TRBV7-3|NA|NA
CASSAGTPNSPLHF
TGTGCCAGCAGCGCCGGGACACCAAATTCACCCCTCCACTTT
>TRBJ2-7|TRBV7-2|TRBD2|NA
CASSLSGFGTRVGYEQYF
TGTGCCAGCAGCTTATCCGGGTTTGGGACTAGGGTCGGCTACGAGCAGTACTTC
>TRBJ2-1|TRBV7-8|NA|once
CASSSKGGGRRYNEQFF
TGTGCCAGCAGCTCCAAAGGGGGCGGGAGGCGATACAATGAGCAGTTCTTC
>TRBJ1-6|TRBV3-1/TRBV3-2|NA|NA
CASSRYNSPLHF
TGTGCCAGCAGCCGGTATAATTCACCCCTCCACTTT
>TRBJ2-2|TRBV4-1|TRBD1|NA
CASSQHPGQGGGELFF
TGCGCCAGCAGCCAGCACCCGGGACAGGGCGGCGGGGAGCTGTTTTTT
>TRBJ1-5|TRBV2|TRBD1|NA
CASRRQGASNQPQHF
TGTGCCAGCCGCAGACAGGGAGCTAGCAATCAGCCCCAGCATTTT
>TRBJ1-4|TRBV13|NA|few
CASSTPRGEKLFF
TGTGCCAGCAGCACTCCCCGGGGTGAAAAACTGTTTTTT
>TRBJ1-2|TRBV30|NA|NA
CAWSVIQSYGYTF
TGTGCCTGGAGTGTAATACAAAGCTATGGCTACACCTTC
>TRBJ1-3|TRBV3-1/TRBV3-2|NA|NA
CASSQEAGDPGNTIYF
TGTGCCAGCAGCCAAGAAGCAGGGGACCCAGGAAACACCATATATTTT
>TRBJ1-4|TRBV7-2|NA|NA
CASSFSRDEKLFF
TGTGCCAGCAGCTTTTCGAGGGATGAAAAACTGTTTTTT
>TRBJ1-5|TRBV2|NA|NA
CASSARQHNQPQHF
TGTGCCAGCAGTGCCCGACAGCACAATCAGCCCCAGCATTTT
>TRBJ2-2|TRBV5-4|TRBD2|NA
CATGMGGDTGELFF
TGTGCCACCGGGATGGGGGGGGACACCGGGGAGCTGTTTTTT
>TRBJ1-4|TRBV7-2|NA|NA
CASSFRSGATNEKLFF
TGTGCCAGCAGCTTTAGGTCGGGGGCAACTAATGAAAAACTGTTTTTT
>TRBJ1-4|TRBV5-8|TRBD1|NA
CASSSGQGLTNEKLFF
TGTGCCAGCAGCTCTGGACAGGGATTGACTAATGAAAAACTGTTTTTT
>TRBJ2-2|TRBV3-1/TRBV3-2|NA|NA
CASSQVRLVDPGELFF
TGTGCCAGCAGCCAAGTGAGACTAGTGGATCCCGGGGAGCTGTTTTTT
>TRBJ2-1|TRBV7-9|TRBD2|NA
CASRSIGPSGRGQFF
TGTGCCAGCAGGAGTATAGGGCCTAGCGGGAGGGGGCAGTTCTTC
>TRBJ2-7|TRBV5-4|NA|NA
CASSHRDSGYEQYF
TGTGCCAGCAGCCACAGGGACAGCGGGTACGAGCAGTACTTC
>TRBJ2-7|TRBV6-2/TRBV6-3|NA|NA
CASSHWTYEQYF
TGTGCCAGCAGCCATTGGACCTACGAGCAGTACTTC
>TRBJ2-7|TRBV6-1|NA|NA
CASSEILGQQYF
TGTGCCAGCAGTGAAATATTAGGGCAACAGTACTTC
>TRBJ1-5|TRBV6-1|NA|NA
CASSEAGNQPQHF
TGTGCCAGCAGTGAAGCAGGGAATCAGCCCCAGCATTTT
>TRBJ1-4|TRBV2|NA|NA
CAIQYTGRFGEKLFF
TGTGCCATCCAGTATACAGGGAGGTTTGGAGAAAAACTGTTTTTT
>TRBJ2-6|TRBV19|NA|NA
CASSTPGGPGANVLTF
TGTGCCAGTAGTACGCCAGGAGGGCCTGGGGCCAACGTCCTGACTTTC
>TRBJ1-1|TRBV5-5|NA|NA
CASSLRDIYTEAFF
TGTGCCAGCAGTCTGAGGGACATATACACTGAAGCTTTCTTT
>TRBJ1-6|TRBV5-6|NA|NA
CASSLGSNSPLHF
TGTGCCAGCAGCTTGGGCTCGAATTCACCCCTCCACTTT
>TRBJ1-4|TRBV7-9|NA|NA
CASSFHEKLFF
TGTGCCAGCAGCTTTCATGAAAAACTGTTTTTT
>TRBJ1-1|TRBV6-6|NA|NA
CASSYSFEGNTEAFF
TGTGCCAGCAGTTACTCCTTTGAGGGGAACACTGAAGCTTTCTTT
>TRBJ2-3|TRBV27|NA|NA
CASSRADTQYF
TGTGCCAGTTCACGGGCAGATACGCAGTATTTT
>TRBJ1-1|TRBV5-1|TRBD1|NA
CASSLEGQGNTEAFF
TGCGCCAGCAGCTTGGAGGGACAGGGGAACACTGAAGCTTTCTTT
>TRBJ1-6|TRBV27|TRBD1|NA
CASSPAGQGSPLHF
TGTGCCAGCAGCCCAGCGGGACAGGGCTCACCCCTCCACTTT
>TRBJ1-2|TRBV2|NA|few
CATTAVWGYTF
TGTGCCACCACGGCGGTATGGGGCTACACCTTC
>TRBJ2-4|TRBV27|NA|NA
CASGPTTQVAKNIQYF
TGTGCCAGCGGGCCGACTACCCAAGTAGCCAAAAACATTCAGTACTTC
>TRBJ2-1|TRBV12-3/TRBV12-4|NA|NA
CASSLADYNEQFF
TGTGCCAGCAGCCTTGCTGACTACAATGAGCAGTTCTTC
>TRBJ1-1|TRBV5-1|NA|NA
CASSLGGSTEAFF
TGCGCCAGCAGCTTGGGGGGCAGCACTGAAGCTTTCTTT
>TRBJ2-1|TRBV21-1|NA|NA
CASSSNLAGGYNEQFF
TGTGCCAGCAGCAGCAACCTAGCGGGAGGGTACAATGAGCAGTTCTTC
>TRBJ2-3|TRBV5-4|TRBD2|once
CASRSGTNTDTQYF
TGTGCCAGCCGTTCCGGGACTAACACAGATACGCAGTATTTT
>TRBJ1-2|TRBV3-1/TRBV3-2|TRBD1|NA
CASSAQGTGNGYTF
TGTGCCAGCAGCGCGCAAGGGACAGGAAATGGCTACACCTTC
>TRBJ1-5|TRBV2|NA|NA
CASRAESDEIHNQPQHF
TGTGCCAGCAGAGCAGAATCCGATGAAATTCACAATCAGCCCCAGCATTTT
>TRBJ2-2|TRBV29-1|TRBD1|NA
CSGPGQGWEGELFF
TGCAGCGGGCCCGGACAGGGTTGGGAAGGGGAGCTGTTTTTT
>TRBJ1-6|TRBV28|NA|NA
CASTLGGRNNSPLHF
TGTGCCAGCACCCTGGGGGGGAGAAATAATTCACCCCTCCACTTT
>TRBJ2-7|TRBV28|TRBD1|NA
CASSSGQGPYSYEQYF
TGTGCCAGCAGTTCGGGACAGGGACCCTACTCCTACGAGCAGTACTTC
>TRBJ2-3|TRBV5-4|TRBD2|NA
CASSSRTSGTPAQYF
TGTGCCAGCAGCTCAAGGACTAGCGGGACTCCTGCGCAGTATTTT